These 27 T cell receptor beta chains came from one sample sequenced in a study of T cell responses to AZD1222 COVID-19 vaccine. TCRdb keeps only in-frame clones here, not all; method: immunoSEQ multiplex PCR. The sample has around 140,000 clones, 88% seen once. Sample: peripheral blood, taken 28 days after the second dose of the MenACWY control vaccine. The receptors stem from an adult who received the MenACWY meningococcal vaccine as a control.

The chain couples TRBV29-1 to TRBJ1-2; TRBD1 is a possible D gene (6 bases). V gave up 6 bases and J gave up 1 base, with 15 bases separating them. The CDR3 has 14 residues. Germline V gene lookup returns CDR1 SQVTM and CDR2 ANQGSEA. The chain's CDR3 is CSVTQGPYNYGYTF. The DNA for the CDR3 is TGCAGCGTAACCCAGGGGCCGTATAACTATGGCTACACCTTC.

This clone has a single count. The chain is built from TRBV7-2 and TRBJ1-1; weak D call: TRBD1 (5 bases). Deletions cut 2 bases from V and 1 base from J, with 14 bases between. Germline V CDR1 and CDR2: SGHTA, FQGNSA. The CDR3 has 16 amino acids. The CDR3 reads CASSLLMTGTNTEAFF. The CDR3 DNA sequence: TGTGCCAGCAGCTTATTAATGACGGGGACGAACACTGAAGCTTTCTTT.

The CDR3 nucleotides read TGTGCCAGCAGCCACCTTCGACAGGGCTACGAGCAGTACTTC. Protein sequence: CASSHLRQGYEQYF. The gene calls are TRBV7-9 and TRBJ2-7, with 7 bases matching TRBD1. CDR3 length: 14 amino acids. The J segment lost 3 bases and the V segment lost 5 bases, leaving 7 bases of the junction unmatched. Germline V gene lookup returns CDR1 SEHNR and CDR2 FQNEAQ (reference sequence).

This clone was counted only a few times. This sequence joins TRBV7-2 and TRBJ2-2, with 8 bases that match TRBD1. With 1 base clipped from V and 6 bases from J, the junction kept 7 bases outside the gene matches. Germline V gene data show CDR1 as SGHTA and CDR2 as FQGNSA. The CDR3 length is 16 residues. The DNA for the CDR3 is TGTGCCAGCAGCTTAGTACAGGGGGGTATCTCCGGGGAGCTGTTTTTT. Translated: CASSLVQGGISGELFF.

This chain joins TRBV9 and TRBJ1-1; 8 bases match TRBD1. Germline assignment: CDR1 SGDLS and CDR2 YYNGEE. After removal of 0 bases from V and 5 bases from J, the junction contained 6 bases not matched to a gene. This CDR3 is built from 15 residues. CDR3 bases: TGTGCCAGCAGCGTAGGGCAGGGGGCAGGGACTGAAGCTTTCTTT. This gives the protein CASSVGQGAGTEAFF.

The genes are TRBV7-8 and TRBJ1-5; D ambiguous. The CDR3 is 14 amino acids. Trimming shortened V by 5 bases and J by 3 bases, and 11 bases separated the two germline ends. CDR1 is SGHVS, CDR2 FQNEAQ, per germline. The DNA for the CDR3 is TGTGCCAGCAGCCGAGACCGAAACAATCAGCCCCAGCATTTT. This translates into CASSRDRNNQPQHF.

The V and J genes are TRBV7-2 and TRBJ1-3; D perhaps matches TRBD1 (5 bases). This CDR3 has 15 residues. Germline CDR1 is SGHTA and CDR2 is FQGNSA. Trimming took off 4 bases at V and 0 bases at J, with 10 bases between the two ends. The CDR3 spells CASSSNGASGNTIYF. The DNA of the CDR3 is TGTGCCAGCAGCTCAAATGGGGCCTCTGGAAACACCATATATTTT.

J is TRBJ1-3 and V is TRBV6-5; D gene uncertain. Trimming pared 5 bases from V and 0 bases from J, leaving 11 bases between. Germline CDR1 MNHEY, CDR2 SVGAGI. This CDR3 has 15 residues. In DNA, the CDR3 is TGTGCCAGCAGTCGGCAACAGAGCTCTGGAAACACCATATATTTT. Translating it yields CASSRQQSSGNTIYF.

The J gene is TRBJ2-5, the V gene TRBV7-8; TRBD2 agrees at 12 bases. Germline CDR1 SGHVS, CDR2 FQNEAQ. This CDR3 is built from 15 residues. The junction had 6 bases not matched to a gene; V was cut back by 3 bases and J by 7 bases. The CDR3 region is CASSFGLAGLGTQYF. The CDR3 DNA is TGTGCCAGCAGCTTCGGACTAGCGGGATTAGGGACCCAGTACTTC.

This chain links TRBV6-5 with TRBJ2-7, with 8 positions matching TRBD1. V dropped 7 bases and J dropped 3; count of bases not matched to a gene: 5. Germline loops: CDR1 MNHEY, CDR2 SVGAGI. CDR3 length equals 13 residues. In DNA, the CDR3 is TGTGCCAGCACCGCGACAGGGGTCTACGAGCAGTACTTC. Translated, it gives CASTATGVYEQYF.

This clone appeared a single time. Germline and junction disagree at one end, which may indicate a read error. The chain is built from TRBV24-1 and TRBJ2-5; 11 nucleotides match TRBD1. CDR1 KGHDR and CDR2 SFDVKD come from the germline V gene. The CDR3 consists of 16 residues. The CDR3 DNA reads TGTGCCACCTGTGATTTGGGGGGACAGGGGGGGGAGACCCAGTACTTC. Translating it yields CATCDLGGQGGETQYF.

The CDR3 bases are TGTGCCAGCAGCGATCAGATCTACAATGAGCAGTTCTTC. It yields the protein CASSDQIYNEQFF. V gene TRBV14 combines with J gene TRBJ2-1; D call uncertain. Germline V gene data show CDR1 as SGHDN and CDR2 as FVKESK. The CDR3 is made up of 13 amino acids. Trimming took 5 bases from V and 3 from J, leaving 8 bases between them. Full variable domain (remainder filled in from reference TRBV14 and TRBJ2-1): EAGVTQFPSHSVIEKGQTVTLRCDPISGHDNLYWYRRVMGKEIKFLLHFVKESKQDESGMPNNRFLAERTGGTYSTLKVQPAELEDSGVYFCASSDQIYNEQFFGPGTRLTVL.

The chain links TRBV11-2 to TRBJ2-2; 7 positions agree with TRBD2. Germline V lookup: CDR1 SGHAT, CDR2 FQNNGV. The CDR3 is 16 residues long. V was pared by 0 bases and J by 6 bases, with 7 bases of the junction left unmatched. This CDR3 reads CASSLDFTSAPGELFF. The CDR3 DNA follows: TGTGCCAGCAGCTTAGATTTCACTAGCGCCCCCGGGGAGCTGTTTTTT.

The chain carries TRBV5-4 and TRBJ1-3; D call uncertain. Germline V gene lookup returns CDR1 SGHNT and CDR2 YYREEE (reference sequence). There are 14 residues in the CDR3. The germline V and J ends were trimmed by 2 bases and 0 bases, with 6 bases remaining between them. The CDR3, as DNA: TGTGCCAGCAGCTTCTCCTCCTCTGGAAACACCATATATTTT. Protein product: CASSFSSSGNTIYF. Supplemented by reference TRBV5-4 and TRBJ1-3, the full variable domain reads ETGVTQSPTHLIKTRGQQVTLRCSSQSGHNTVSWYQQALGQGPQFIFQYYREEENGRGNFPPRFSGLQFPNYSSELNVNALELDDSALYLCASSFSSSGNTIYFGEGSWLTVV.

This CDR3 is CASSYDRGWTEAFF. The CDR3, as DNA: TGTGCCAGCAGTTACGACAGGGGTTGGACTGAAGCTTTCTTT. This chain joins TRBV6-5 and TRBJ1-1; 8 bases line up with TRBD1. Germline values: CDR1 MNHEY, CDR2 SVGAGI. This CDR3 has 14 residues. V dropped 2 bases and J dropped 5; count of bases not matched to a gene: 4.

The table lists this clone with a count of one. The rearrangement uses TRBV4-1 and TRBJ2-2; 12 bases align to TRBD2. V lost 1 base, J lost 4 bases, and 4 bases stayed unmatched. Germline V gives CDR1 MGHRA, CDR2 YSYEKL. This CDR3 region has 17 residues. The CDR3 nucleotides read TGCGCCAGCAGCCAAGGACTAGCGGGAGTCGGCACCGGGGAGCTGTTTTTT. Its protein product is CASSQGLAGVGTGELFF.

The rearrangement links TRBV19 to TRBJ2-6; 9 positions agree with TRBD1. Unmatched junction bases numbered 20, after V lost 5 bases and J lost 9 bases. The V gene's germline CDR1 is LNHDA and CDR2 SQIVND (reference sequence). This CDR3 has 19 residues. In DNA form, the CDR3 reads TGTGCCAGTAGTCTGAGGACAGGGGCCCCTCTTACGATAATCAACGTCCTGACTTTC. It encodes CASSLRTGAPLTIINVLTF.

This chain connects TRBV5-1 to TRBJ1-1; D ambiguous. Germline lookup yields CDR1 SGHRS and CDR2 YFSETQ. Trimming stripped 0 bases from V and 7 bases from J, with 4 bases between. The CDR3 length is 11 residues. This CDR3 is CASSLGFEAFF. The CDR3 nucleotides read TGCGCCAGCAGCTTGGGCTTTGAAGCTTTCTTT. The full variable domain, its missing parts supplied by reference TRBV5-1 and TRBJ1-1, is KAGVTQTPRYLIKTRGQQVTLSCSPISGHRSVSWYQQTPGQGLQFLFEYFSETQRNKGNFPGRFSGRQFSNSRSEMNVSTLELGDSALYLCASSLGFEAFFGQGTRLTVV.

The gene calls are TRBV5-1 and TRBJ2-3; D tentatively fits TRBD1 or TRBD2 (5 bases each). Germline CDR1 reads SGHRS; CDR2 reads YFSETQ. The V gene lost 1 base and the J gene lost 6 bases, with 12 bases spanning the gap. The CDR3 runs to 14 residues. In DNA, the CDR3 is TGCGCCAGCAGCTTGACGGGGACCGCTGATACGCAGTATTTT. This codes for CASSLTGTADTQYF.

V gene TRBV18 combines with J gene TRBJ2-5; possibly TRBD2 for D (6 bases). CDR3 size: 15 residues. The V gene's germline CDR1 is KGHSH and CDR2 LQKENI. The V gene lost 0 bases and the J gene lost 5 bases, with 13 bases spanning the gap. The CDR3 region is CASSPPNGRGETQYF. The CDR3 DNA sequence: TGTGCCAGCTCACCACCGAACGGGAGAGGTGAGACCCAGTACTTC.

The sample holds a few counts of this clone. This chain links TRBV7-2 with TRBJ2-4, with 9 bases identical to TRBD2. Germline V lookup: CDR1 SGHTA, CDR2 FQGNSA. The CDR3 length is 15 residues. V dropped 5 bases and J dropped 4; count of bases not matched to a gene: 6. The CDR3 region has the DNA TGTGCCAGCAGCAGAGAAGCGGGGGGTAAAAACATTCAGTACTTC. It specifies CASSREAGGKNIQYF.

V gene TRBV11-2 combines with J gene TRBJ1-6; no reliable D call. CDR1 SGHAT and CDR2 FQNNGV come from the germline V gene. The CDR3 spans 15 residues. Trimming took off 5 bases at V and 6 bases at J, with 14 bases between the two ends. The CDR3 sequence: CASSGAGSLNSPLHF. CDR3 sequence (DNA): TGTGCCAGCAGCGGAGCCGGGTCTCTTAATTCACCCCTCCACTTT.

The chain uses TRBV19 and TRBJ1-1; D unresolved. The CDR3 has 12 amino acids. Germline CDR1 LNHDA, CDR2 SQIVND (reference sequence). V gave up 2 bases and J gave up 5 bases, with 6 bases separating them. The CDR3: CASSISRTEAFF. As DNA, the CDR3 is TGTGCCAGTAGTATATCTCGGACTGAAGCTTTCTTT.

The J gene is TRBJ1-1, the V gene TRBV13; D perhaps matches TRBD1 (6 bases). This CDR3 has 14 amino acids. Trimming stripped 5 bases from V and 5 bases from J, with 15 bases between. Germline assignment: CDR1 PRHDT and CDR2 FYEKMQ (reference sequence). The CDR3 nucleotides read TGTGCCAGCAGCAGCTACAGGGAGGGGACTGAAGCTTTCTTT. This codes for CASSSYREGTEAFF. Together with reference TRBV13 and TRBJ1-1, the CDR3 gives the full variable domain: AAGVIQSPRHLIKEKRETATLKCYPIPRHDTVYWYQQGPGQDPQFLISFYEKMQSDKGSIPDRFSAQQFSDYHSELNMSSLELGDSALYFCASSSYREGTEAFFGQGTRLTVV.

This clone has just a few counts. The chain carries TRBV29-1 and TRBJ2-2, with 7 bases that match TRBD1. The CDR3 spans 15 residues. CDR1 SQVTM and CDR2 ANQGSEA come from the germline V gene. V shed 5 bases, J shed 4 bases, and the junction held 10 bases outside the gene matches. The DNA of the CDR3 is TGCAGCGTTCTTAACAGGGGCCGGAGCACCGGGGAGCTGTTTTTT. Its translation is CSVLNRGRSTGELFF.

This clone occurred a few times. This chain joins TRBV5-1 and TRBJ2-5, with a possible D match to TRBD1 (5 bases). The CDR3 extends over 13 amino acids. The germline V and J ends were trimmed by 0 bases and 7 bases, with 10 bases remaining between them. Germline lookup yields CDR1 SGHRS and CDR2 YFSETQ. DNA of the CDR3: TGCGCCAGCAGCTTGGACTGGCAGGGGACCCAGTACTTC. It encodes CASSLDWQGTQYF. Looking up the rest from reference TRBV5-1 and TRBJ2-5 gives the full variable domain: KAGVTQTPRYLIKTRGQQVTLSCSPISGHRSVSWYQQTPGQGLQFLFEYFSETQRNKGNFPGRFSGRQFSNSRSEMNVSTLELGDSALYLCASSLDWQGTQYFGPGTRLLVL.

This clone was recorded only once. The chain employs TRBV6-2 or TRBV6-3 and TRBJ1-1, with D possibly TRBD1 on 6 matching bases. This CDR3 has 18 residues. V was trimmed by 5 bases and J by 0 bases, leaving 22 bases between them. Germline values: CDR1 MNHEY, CDR2 SVGEGT. For the CDR3, the DNA is TGTGCCAGCAGTGGGGAAGTGGACACAGGGCCCATGAACACTGAAGCTTTCTTT. Its protein is CASSGEVDTGPMNTEAFF.